This T cell receptor beta chain was observed in a study of blood T cell repertoires in COVID-19. The authors' processing: Researchers report that nucleated cell counts were estimated from reference gene primer amplification. TCRdb's table, derived via immunoSEQ multiplex PCR, lists solely in-frame clones and lacks some. V and J calls and clone size come straight from that table; D and trimming were deduced from the DNA. The sample holds about 110,000 clones, about two thirds seen once. CDR3 length: 17 amino acids. The V and J ends lost 5 bases and 7 bases, in that order; junction bases with no gene match: 19. The germline CDR1 and CDR2 sequences are LNHDA and SQIVND (reference sequence).

The chain employs TRBV19 and TRBJ1-2; 7 positions match TRBD1. The receptor was isolated from a woman between 40 and 50 years old with acute or convalescent COVID-19. Sequencing used peripheral blood. The CDR3 nucleotides are TGTGCCAGTAGTCCCCGACAGGGCTCCTCACATAAGAGTGGCTACACCTTC. Protein sequence: CASSPRQGSSHKSGYTF. Filled out from reference TRBV19 and TRBJ1-2, the complete variable domain reads DGGITQSPKYLFRKEGQNVTLSCEQNLNHDAMYWYRQDPGQGLRLIYYSQIVNDFQKGDIAEGYSVSREKKESFPLTVTSAQKNPTAFYLCASSPRQGSSHKSGYTFGSGTRLTVV.